This T cell receptor (beta chain) was sequenced for a study of CD8+ T cells in alopecia areata. Treatment denoted: oral pan-JAK inhibitor, 5-10 mg twice daily. Extraction and reverse transcription of RNA yielded cDNA as the sequencing template. The repertoire was sequenced with immunoSEQ multiplex PCR; TCRdb's copy has only in-frame clones and lacks some. The table shows approximately 100,000 clones, with around 60% occurring only once. Per the germline V gene, CDR1 is MNHGY and CDR2 is SVAAGI. CDR3 length: 15 residues. The ends were cut back, 10 bases at V and 0 bases at J, with 16 bases in the middle.

The sequencing used CD8+ T cells sorted from blood, collected between weeks 55 and 65, from a patient treated with tofacitinib. This TCR derives from a human donor with alopecia areata. The V call is TRBV6-9, the J call TRBJ1-5; no clear D. The CDR3 bases are TGTGCCACCACCTGGGCCAGGTATAGCAATCAGCCCCAGCATTTT. Encoded protein: CATTWARYSNQPQHF.